This T cell receptor beta chain comes out of a study of graft-versus-host responses after intestinal transplantation. CDR1 is LNHNV, CDR2 YYDKDF, per germline (reference sequence). V was pared by 3 bases and J by 7 bases, with 10 bases of the junction left unmatched. The CDR3 length is 16 residues. TCRdb's table, derived via immunoSEQ multiplex PCR, lists solely in-frame clones and lacks some. Counted here are 20,000 to 25,000 clones, approximately 46% occurring once; the ten biggest clones make up about 1%. The chain links TRBV15 to TRBJ2-5; 11 nucleotides align to TRBD2. The receptor comes from a human patient who received an intestinal transplant. The sample consisted of alloreactive CD4+ T cells from a mixed lymphocyte reaction culture, taken before intestinal transplant. Specified subset: CFSE-low proliferating T cells sorted from approximately 6-day pre-transplant mixed lymphocyte reaction (GvH or HvG direction). In nucleotides, the CDR3 is TGTGCCACCAGCAGCCTTAGACTAGCGGGGTTTGGGACCCAGTACTTC. This sequence encodes CATSSLRLAGFGTQYF.